This T cell receptor (beta chain) was found in a study of cytomegalovirus exposure and HLA in healthy donors. Points from the study as a whole: Associated with HLA alleles at 0.05 false discovery rate in a later analysis were around 17,000 TCR beta sequences. V segments that were indistinguishable, TRBV6-2 and TRBV6-3 among them, were omitted from analysis.

The CDR3 contains 14 residues. CDR1 is LGHNA, CDR2 YSLEER, per germline. Unmatched junction bases numbered 6, after V lost 6 bases and J lost 7 bases. Details on this clone: Its antigen is currently unknown.

Vbeta (60) and Jbeta (13) primers were used in the PCR. The authors' processing: Per a later analysis, the number of unique TCR beta chains was some 75 million, of which about 11 million were shared. Produced via immunoSEQ multiplex PCR; TCRdb's table is partial and in-frame only. Clone size and the V and J calls come from that table; the DNA yielded D and trimming. The sample shows about 130,000 clones, and 1.5% to 2% sits with its ten largest clones. The TCR comes from a man between 18 and 29 years old in good health and CMV-seronegative. V and J are TRBV4-3 and TRBJ1-4; 9 nucleotides match TRBD1. The sample consisted of PBMCs. The CDR3 DNA reads as TGCGCCAGCAGACCGGGACAGGGACGTGAAAAACTGTTTTTT. It translates to CASRPGQGREKLFF.